These 20 T cell receptor beta chains were sequenced from one sample in a study of control samples from healthy donors and cancer patients. Clones were sequenced by immunoSEQ multiplex PCR, and TCRdb holds only the in-frame ones, with some missing. The sample shows fewer than 30,000 clones, over 75% of them seen only once. The sample taken for sequencing was PBMCs. Receptor source: a woman aged 60 to 75 with head and neck cancer.

J is TRBJ2-1 and V is TRBV10-1; D may be TRBD2 (6 bases). Trimming shortened V by 7 bases and J by 9 bases, and 19 bases separated the two germline ends. This CDR3 has 14 amino acids. Per the germline V gene, CDR1 is WNHNN and CDR2 is SYGVQD (reference sequence). CDR3 coding DNA: TGCGCCAGCAACGCCGACTATCTAGCGTCTGAGCAGTTCTTC. It specifies CASNADYLASEQFF.

This chain connects TRBV11-2 to TRBJ2-6; D remains ambiguous. Deletions cut 2 bases from V and 1 base from J, with 0 bases between. The CDR3 totals 13 residues. Germline assignment: CDR1 SGHAT and CDR2 FQNNGV. The CDR3 nucleotides are TGTGCCAGCAGCTTATCTGGGGCCAACGTCCTGACTTTC. It translates to CASSLSGANVLTF. The complete variable domain, with remaining parts taken from reference TRBV11-2 and TRBJ2-6, reads EAGVAQSPRYKIIEKRQSVAFWCNPISGHATLYWYQQILGQGPKLLIQFQNNGVVDDSQLPKDRFSAERLKGVDSTLKIQPAKLEDSAVYLCASSLSGANVLTFGAGSRLTVL.

Notes on this clone: One junction end does not reproduce the germline sequence, and a read error may be involved. The V call is TRBV25-1, the J call TRBJ2-1; D gene unclear. The CDR3 is 10 residues long. CDR1 is MGHDK and CDR2 is SYGVNS in the germline V gene. Written as DNA, the CDR3 is TGTGCCAGCAGTGAAGGGCTAACTGTCTTC. It encodes CASSEGLTVF.

V and J are TRBV6-5 and TRBJ1-1, with 10 bases aligning to TRBD1. The CDR3 has 15 amino acids. Germline V gene sequence: CDR1 MNHEY, CDR2 SVGAGI. V shed 6 bases, J shed 5 bases, and the junction held 9 bases outside the gene matches. The DNA for the CDR3 is TGTGCCAGCAGCGAGGTCCCGGGACAGGGGACTGAAGCTTTCTTT. Translated, it gives CASSEVPGQGTEAFF.

This sequence joins TRBV13 and TRBJ2-3; 12 bases fit TRBD2. V shed 5 bases and J 2 bases; nucleotides not matched to a gene: 5. The germline V gene encodes CDR1 PRHDT and CDR2 FYEKMQ (reference sequence). The length of the CDR3 is 16 residues. The CDR3 is CASSPRLAGATDTQYF. The CDR3 nucleotides are TGTGCCAGCAGCCCACGACTAGCGGGGGCCACAGATACGCAGTATTTT.

V and J are TRBV13 and TRBJ2-7, with 11 bases lining up with TRBD1. Germline CDR1 is PRHDT and CDR2 is FYEKMQ (reference sequence). The CDR3 totals 16 residues. Losses at the gene ends were 0 bases for V and 5 bases for J; bases not matched to a gene: 6. The CDR3 coding sequence is TGTGCCAGCAGCTTAGGCCTAAGGACAGGGGGCCACGAGCAGTACTTC. Its translation is CASSLGLRTGGHEQYF.

This clone appeared a single time. The chain uses TRBV19 and TRBJ1-1; TRBD1 might be the D (6 bases). This CDR3 comprises 13 residues. The germline gives CDR1 LNHDA, CDR2 SQIVND (reference sequence). V lost 4 bases, J lost 2 bases, and 8 bases lay in between. CDR3 sequence reads: CASSTDRNTEAFF. The DNA of the CDR3 is TGTGCCAGTAGTACGGACAGAAACACTGAAGCTTTCTTT.

This chain uses TRBV28 with TRBJ2-7; D is unresolved. Germline-derived CDR1 and CDR2 are MDHEN and SYDVKM. The germline V and J ends were trimmed by 2 bases and 1 base, with 9 bases remaining between them. The CDR3 totals 14 residues. The CDR3 DNA sequence: TGTGCCAGCAGTTTAAAATTATTTTCCTACGAGCAGTACTTC. Encoded protein: CASSLKLFSYEQYF.

Only one count was recorded for this clone. The rearrangement links TRBV4-1 to TRBJ2-1, with D possibly being TRBD1 (6 bases). V lost 4 bases and J lost 12, with 16 bases in between. The germline V gene has CDR1 MGHRA and CDR2 YSYEKL. This CDR3 region has 13 residues. The CDR3 here is CASSPAWTETQFF. As DNA, the CDR3 is TGCGCCAGCAGCCCCGCCTGGACAGAGACGCAGTTCTTC.

This clone was counted a single time. The rearrangement uses TRBV3-1 (or the pseudogene TRBV3-2) and TRBJ1-6; TRBD1 matches 7 bases. The CDR3 consists of 14 residues. Unmatched junction bases numbered 3, after V lost 4 bases and J lost 6 bases. The germline CDR1 and CDR2 sequences are LGHDT and YNNKEL (reference sequence). CDR3 in DNA: TGTGCCAGCAGCCGCGGGGACAGTAATTCACCCCTCCACTTT. It specifies CASSRGDSNSPLHF.

The chain combines TRBV2 with TRBJ2-1; D gene unclear. The CDR3 is 14 residues long. The V gene's germline CDR1 is SNHLY and CDR2 FYNNEI. V gave up 1 base and J gave up 5 bases, with 9 bases separating them. CDR3 in amino acids: CASSEGQLNNEQFF. CDR3 DNA sequence: TGTGCCAGCAGTGAAGGGCAGCTCAACAATGAGCAGTTCTTC.

The chain uses TRBV5-6 and TRBJ2-6; D not certain. Trimming shortened V by 7 bases and J by 1 base, and 6 bases separated the two germline ends. The V gene's germline CDR1 is SGHDT and CDR2 YYEEEE. This CDR3 region has 13 residues. The CDR3 sequence is CASVLSGANVLTF. CDR3 in DNA: TGTGCCAGCGTACTATCTGGGGCCAACGTCCTGACTTTC.

The chain uses TRBV5-6 and TRBJ2-7; 9 bases match TRBD1. The ends lost 0 bases at V and 2 bases at J; junction bases unmatched: 9. Germline CDR1 reads SGHDT; CDR2 reads YYEEEE. This CDR3 has 17 residues. CDR3 nucleotide sequence: TGTGCCAGCAGCTTGGGTTGGCGACAGGGGGGCACCTACGAGCAGTACTTC. It codes for CASSLGWRQGGTYEQYF.

V usage is TRBV13 and J usage is TRBJ2-3; D unresolved. Germline V gives CDR1 PRHDT, CDR2 FYEKMQ (reference sequence). Deletions cut 0 bases from V and 4 bases from J, with 14 bases between. The CDR3 is made up of 16 amino acids. The CDR3 spells CASSLGRLGHADTQYF. CDR3 coding DNA: TGTGCCAGCAGCTTAGGCCGGCTAGGTCATGCAGATACGCAGTATTTT.

This chain connects TRBV6-2 or TRBV6-3 to TRBJ1-4; D is undetermined. The CDR3 totals 13 residues. The ends were cut back, 4 bases at V and 10 bases at J, with 13 bases in the middle. The germline CDR1 and CDR2 sequences are MNHEY and SVGEGT. The CDR3: CASSSPSEVKLFF. The CDR3 DNA sequence: TGTGCCAGCAGTTCACCCTCGGAGGTAAAACTGTTTTTT.

This chain connects TRBV30 to TRBJ1-6; D is undetermined. CDR1 GTSNPN and CDR2 SVGIG come from the germline V gene (reference sequence). V was clipped by 2 bases and J by 3 bases, with 14 bases between them. This CDR3 is 16 amino acids long. This CDR3 reads CAWSPGLVNYNSPLHF. CDR3 DNA: TGTGCCTGGAGTCCGGGCCTAGTCAACTATAATTCACCCCTCCACTTT.

As DNA, the CDR3 is TGTGCCAGCAGCTCGGACAGGGGAACCTACGAGCAGTACTTC. It is translated as CASSSDRGTYEQYF. The gene calls are TRBV7-2 and TRBJ2-7; TRBD1 matches 9 bases. The germline V gene has CDR1 SGHTA and CDR2 FQGNSA. V shed 4 bases and J 2 bases; nucleotides not matched to a gene: 3. This CDR3 contains 14 residues.

The chain is built from TRBV10-2 and TRBJ1-5; D unresolved. The CDR3 runs 16 residues. With 6 bases removed from V and 4 bases from J, the gap between germline ends came to 19 bases. The germline gives CDR1 WSHSY, CDR2 SAAADI. The CDR3 region is CASSPEVALPNQPQHF. CDR3 nucleotides: TGCGCCAGCAGCCCTGAGGTGGCACTTCCAAATCAGCCCCAGCATTTT.

As DNA, the CDR3 is TGCGCCAGCAGCCAAGGGCGGGGCGTTCAGAGAGATACGCAGTATTTT. Translated: CASSQGRGVQRDTQYF. V and J are TRBV4-1 and TRBJ2-3, with D possibly being TRBD2 (6 bases). This CDR3 has 16 amino acids. CDR1 is MGHRA, CDR2 YSYEKL, per germline. The ends were cut back, 1 base at V and 5 bases at J, with 16 bases in the middle.

V is TRBV6-2 or TRBV6-3 and J is TRBJ2-7, with 8 positions matching TRBD2. This CDR3 has 19 residues. The germline gives CDR1 MNHEY, CDR2 SVGEGT. V lost 2 bases to trimming and J lost 1 base; unmatched junction nucleotides: 16. The CDR3 protein is CASSYPKGVRGGLSYEQYF. Written as DNA, the CDR3 is TGTGCCAGCAGTTACCCGAAAGGGGTGCGCGGGGGGTTGTCCTACGAGCAGTACTTC.